This T cell receptor beta chain was sequenced during a study of spatial heterogeneity in lung cancer. The CDR3 has 14 amino acids. Germline V gene data show CDR1 as GTSNPN and CDR2 as SVGIG (reference sequence). Between the trimmed V and J ends, which lost 2 bases and 11 bases, there was a span of 21 bases. Time point denoted: sample taken at primary tumor resection. The input material, whole RNA from tumor, nontumor lung or frozen PBMC, was sequenced unsorted. TCRdb independently ran MiXCR on the 5' RACE reads; one entry per CDR3 protein. Among about 92,000 distinct CDR3 sequences, 12% were seen once, and the ten largest hold about 38%. This clonotype has just a few counts. The antigen remains unidentified. General study findings and limits: TCRs found ubiquitously expanded in tumor appeared in blood more at resection than at follow-up.

The chain recombines TRBV30 with TRBJ1-1, with TRBD1 as a possible D gene (5 bases). The sequence came from a male donor with early-stage non-small cell lung cancer. The input for sequencing was PBMCs, taken at surgery. The CDR3 loop reads CAWSPKWGQVMAFF. CDR3 DNA sequence: TGTGCCTGGAGTCCAAAATGGGGCCAGGTGATGGCTTTCTTT.